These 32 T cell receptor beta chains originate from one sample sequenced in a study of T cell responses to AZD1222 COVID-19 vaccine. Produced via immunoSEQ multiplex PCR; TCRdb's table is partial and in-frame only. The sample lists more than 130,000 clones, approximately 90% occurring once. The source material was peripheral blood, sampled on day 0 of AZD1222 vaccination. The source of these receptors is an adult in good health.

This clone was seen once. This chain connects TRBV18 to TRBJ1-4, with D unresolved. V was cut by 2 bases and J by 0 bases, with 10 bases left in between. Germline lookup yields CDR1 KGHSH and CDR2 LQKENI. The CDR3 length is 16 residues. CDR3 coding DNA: TGTGCCAGCTCACCAGCACTCCCCCCAACTAATGAAAAACTGTTTTTT. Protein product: CASSPALPPTNEKLFF.

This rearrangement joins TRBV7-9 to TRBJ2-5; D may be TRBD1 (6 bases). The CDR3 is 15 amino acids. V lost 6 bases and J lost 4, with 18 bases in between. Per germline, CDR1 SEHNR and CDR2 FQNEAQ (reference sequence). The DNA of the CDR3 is TGTGCCAGCAGTCCTAACACAGGGTCGAGAGAGACCCAGTACTTC. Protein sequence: CASSPNTGSRETQYF.

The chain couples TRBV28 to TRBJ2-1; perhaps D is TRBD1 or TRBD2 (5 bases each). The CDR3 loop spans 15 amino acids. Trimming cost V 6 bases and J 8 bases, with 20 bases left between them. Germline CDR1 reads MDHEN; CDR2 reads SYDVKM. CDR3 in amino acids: CASSGAGHPRDEQFF. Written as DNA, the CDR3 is TGTGCCAGCAGCGGGGCAGGCCATCCTCGGGATGAGCAGTTCTTC.

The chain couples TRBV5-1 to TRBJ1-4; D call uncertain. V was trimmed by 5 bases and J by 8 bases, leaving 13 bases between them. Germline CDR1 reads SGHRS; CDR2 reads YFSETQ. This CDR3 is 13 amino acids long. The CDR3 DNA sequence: TGCGCCAGCAGTGGCTCGGACGGCGAAAAACTGTTTTTT. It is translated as CASSGSDGEKLFF.

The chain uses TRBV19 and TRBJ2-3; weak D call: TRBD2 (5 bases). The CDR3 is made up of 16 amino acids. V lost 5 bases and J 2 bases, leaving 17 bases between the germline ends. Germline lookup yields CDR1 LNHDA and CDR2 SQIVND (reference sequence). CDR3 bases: TGTGCCAGTAGTTTTTCCGGGTCGGGATACACAGATACGCAGTATTTT. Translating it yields CASSFSGSGYTDTQYF.

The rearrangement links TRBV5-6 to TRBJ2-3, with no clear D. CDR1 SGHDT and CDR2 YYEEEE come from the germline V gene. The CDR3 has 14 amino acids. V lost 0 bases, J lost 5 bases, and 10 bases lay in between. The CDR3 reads CASSLEAPRDTQYF. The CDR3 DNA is TGTGCCAGCAGCTTGGAGGCTCCTAGAGATACGCAGTATTTT.

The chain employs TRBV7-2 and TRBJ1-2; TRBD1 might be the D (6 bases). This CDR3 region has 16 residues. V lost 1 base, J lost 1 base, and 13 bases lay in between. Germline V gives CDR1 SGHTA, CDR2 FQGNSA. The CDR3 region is CASSLGGGGGNYGYTF. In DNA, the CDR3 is TGTGCCAGCAGCTTAGGCGGGGGAGGGGGTAACTATGGCTACACCTTC.

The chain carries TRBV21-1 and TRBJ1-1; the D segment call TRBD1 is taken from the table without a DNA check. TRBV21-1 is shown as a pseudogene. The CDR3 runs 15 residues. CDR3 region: CASSPARTGGTEAFF. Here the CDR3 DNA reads TGTGCCAGCAGCCCGGCCCGGACAGGGGGCACTGAAGCTTTCTTT.

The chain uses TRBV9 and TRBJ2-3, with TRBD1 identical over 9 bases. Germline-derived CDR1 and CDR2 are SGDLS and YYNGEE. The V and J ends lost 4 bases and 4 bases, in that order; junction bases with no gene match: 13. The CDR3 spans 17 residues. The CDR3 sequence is CASSSTRGQGIPDTQYF. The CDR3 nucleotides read TGTGCCAGCAGCTCGACCCGGGGACAGGGAATCCCAGATACGCAGTATTTT.

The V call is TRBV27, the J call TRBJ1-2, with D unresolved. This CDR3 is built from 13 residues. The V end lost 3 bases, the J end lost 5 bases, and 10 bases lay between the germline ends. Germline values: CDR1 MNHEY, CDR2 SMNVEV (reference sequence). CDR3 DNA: TGTGCCAGCAGTTTGGTAGCTGGTTATGGCTACACCTTC. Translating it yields CASSLVAGYGYTF.

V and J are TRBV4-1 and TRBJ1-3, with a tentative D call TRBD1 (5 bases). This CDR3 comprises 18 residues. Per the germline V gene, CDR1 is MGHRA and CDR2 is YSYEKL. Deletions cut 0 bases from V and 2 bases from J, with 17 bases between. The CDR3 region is CASSQDLAGSGAGNTIYF. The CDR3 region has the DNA TGCGCCAGCAGCCAAGATCTGGCAGGGAGTGGGGCTGGAAACACCATATATTTT.

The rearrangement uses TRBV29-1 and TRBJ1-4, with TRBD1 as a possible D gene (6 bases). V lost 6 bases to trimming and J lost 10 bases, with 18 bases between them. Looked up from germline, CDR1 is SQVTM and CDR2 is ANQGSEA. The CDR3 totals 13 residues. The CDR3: CSVATGGRGKLFF. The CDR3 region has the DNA TGCAGCGTCGCTACCGGGGGGCGTGGAAAACTGTTTTTT.

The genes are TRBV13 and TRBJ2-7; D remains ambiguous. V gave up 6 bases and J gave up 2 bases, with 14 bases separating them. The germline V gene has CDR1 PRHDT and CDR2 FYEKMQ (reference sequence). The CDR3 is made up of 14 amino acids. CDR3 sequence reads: CASSRSDEPYEQYF. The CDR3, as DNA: TGTGCCAGCAGTCGGTCCGATGAGCCCTACGAGCAGTACTTC.

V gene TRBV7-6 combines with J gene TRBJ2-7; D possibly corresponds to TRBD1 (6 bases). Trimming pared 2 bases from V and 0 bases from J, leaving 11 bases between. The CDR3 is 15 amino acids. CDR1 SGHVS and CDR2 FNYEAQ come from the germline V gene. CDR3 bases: TGTGCCAGCAGCTTAAGGGACACCTACTCCTACGAGCAGTACTTC. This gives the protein CASSLRDTYSYEQYF.

CDR3 residues: CASSSRTGNNEKLFF. The CDR3 DNA follows: TGTGCCAGCAGCTCCCGGACAGGGAATAATGAAAAACTGTTTTTT. V and J are TRBV7-9 and TRBJ1-4; 8 nucleotides agree with TRBD1. Looked up from germline, CDR1 is SEHNR and CDR2 is FQNEAQ (reference sequence). Unmatched junction bases numbered 5, after V lost 4 bases and J lost 4 bases. This CDR3 is 15 amino acids long.

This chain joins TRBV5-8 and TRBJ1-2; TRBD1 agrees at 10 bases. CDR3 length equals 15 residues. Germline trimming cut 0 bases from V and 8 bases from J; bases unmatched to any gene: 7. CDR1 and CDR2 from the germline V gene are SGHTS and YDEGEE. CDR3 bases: TGTGCCAGCAGCTTGGAGGGGACAGGGGCAGGAGGCTACACCTTC. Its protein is CASSLEGTGAGGYTF.

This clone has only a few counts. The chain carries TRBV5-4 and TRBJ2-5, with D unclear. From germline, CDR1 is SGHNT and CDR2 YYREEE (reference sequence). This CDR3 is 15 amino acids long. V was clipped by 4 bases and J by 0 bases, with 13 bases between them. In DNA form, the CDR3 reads TGTGCCAGCAGCCCCGCGACCCCGAACCAAGAGACCCAGTACTTC. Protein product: CASSPATPNQETQYF. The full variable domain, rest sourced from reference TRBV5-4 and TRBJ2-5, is ETGVTQSPTHLIKTRGQQVTLRCSSQSGHNTVSWYQQALGQGPQFIFQYYREEENGRGNFPPRFSGLQFPNYSSELNVNALELDDSALYLCASSPATPNQETQYFGPGTRLLVL.

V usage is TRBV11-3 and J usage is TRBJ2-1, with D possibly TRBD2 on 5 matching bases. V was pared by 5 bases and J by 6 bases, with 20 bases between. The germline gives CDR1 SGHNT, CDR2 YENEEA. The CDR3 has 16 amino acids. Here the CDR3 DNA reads TGTGCCAGCAGCCCCCGTTTGGGATCGGCGGGCAATGAGCAGTTCTTC. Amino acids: CASSPRLGSAGNEQFF.

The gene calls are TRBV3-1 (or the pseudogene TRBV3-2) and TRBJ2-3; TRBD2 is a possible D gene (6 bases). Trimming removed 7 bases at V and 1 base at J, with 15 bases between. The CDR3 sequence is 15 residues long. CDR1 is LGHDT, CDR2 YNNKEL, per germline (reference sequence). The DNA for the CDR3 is TGTGCCAGCACCCCACGGGGCGGGGGCACAGATACGCAGTATTTT. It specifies CASTPRGGGTDTQYF.

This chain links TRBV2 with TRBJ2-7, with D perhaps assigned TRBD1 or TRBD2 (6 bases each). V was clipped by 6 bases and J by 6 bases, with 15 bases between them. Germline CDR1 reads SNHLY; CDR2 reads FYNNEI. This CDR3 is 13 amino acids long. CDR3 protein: CASRTLRGAEQYF. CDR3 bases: TGTGCCAGCAGGACCCTGAGGGGGGCCGAGCAGTACTTC.

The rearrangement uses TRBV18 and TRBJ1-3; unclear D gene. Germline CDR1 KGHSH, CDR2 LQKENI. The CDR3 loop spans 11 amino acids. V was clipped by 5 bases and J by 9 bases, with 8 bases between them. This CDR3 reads CASSDLLTIYF. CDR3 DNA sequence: TGTGCCAGCTCAGACCTTCTCACCATATATTTT.

The CDR3 bases are TGTGCCAGTAGTATTTCAGGGCACGGAAACTATGGCTACACCTTC. Amino acid sequence: CASSISGHGNYGYTF. The gene calls are TRBV19 and TRBJ1-2, with D perhaps matching TRBD1 (5 bases). Per germline, CDR1 LNHDA and CDR2 SQIVND (reference sequence). Trimming cost V 3 bases and J 2 bases, with 13 bases left between them. The CDR3 is 15 amino acids.

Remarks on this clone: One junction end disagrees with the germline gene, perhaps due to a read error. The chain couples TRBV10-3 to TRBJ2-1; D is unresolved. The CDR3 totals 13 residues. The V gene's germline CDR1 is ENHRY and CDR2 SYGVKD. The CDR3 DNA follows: TGTGCCATCAGTGAGTCGACCTATAATGAGCAGTTCTTC. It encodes CAISESTYNEQFF.

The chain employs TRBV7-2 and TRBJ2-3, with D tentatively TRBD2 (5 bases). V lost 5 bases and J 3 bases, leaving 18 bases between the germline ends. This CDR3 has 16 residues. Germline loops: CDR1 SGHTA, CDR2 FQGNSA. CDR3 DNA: TGTGCCAGCAGCCTCGTTGGAGACCCGGGGACAGATACGCAGTATTTT. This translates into CASSLVGDPGTDTQYF. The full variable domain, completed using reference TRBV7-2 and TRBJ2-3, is GAGVSQSPSNKVTEKGKDVELRCDPISGHTALYWYRQSLGQGLEFLIYFQGNSAPDKSGLPSDRFSAERTGGSVSTLTIQRTQQEDSAVYLCASSLVGDPGTDTQYFGPGTRLTVL.

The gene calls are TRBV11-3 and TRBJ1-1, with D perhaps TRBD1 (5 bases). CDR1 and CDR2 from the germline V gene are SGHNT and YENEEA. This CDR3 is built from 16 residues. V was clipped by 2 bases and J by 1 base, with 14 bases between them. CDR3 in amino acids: CASSLSGRQPNTEAFF. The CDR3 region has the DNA TGTGCCAGCAGCTTATCAGGGCGTCAGCCGAACACTGAAGCTTTCTTT.

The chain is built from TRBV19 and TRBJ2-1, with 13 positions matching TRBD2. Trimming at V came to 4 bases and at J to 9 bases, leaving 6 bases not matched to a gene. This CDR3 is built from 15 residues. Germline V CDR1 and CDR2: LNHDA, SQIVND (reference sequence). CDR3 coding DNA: TGTGCCAGTAGTAGACTAGCGGGAGGAAGAGGTGAGCAGTTCTTC. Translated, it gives CASSRLAGGRGEQFF. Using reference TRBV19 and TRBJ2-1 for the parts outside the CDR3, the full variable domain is DGGITQSPKYLFRKEGQNVTLSCEQNLNHDAMYWYRQDPGQGLRLIYYSQIVNDFQKGDIAEGYSVSREKKESFPLTVTSAQKNPTAFYLCASSRLAGGRGEQFFGPGTRLTVL.

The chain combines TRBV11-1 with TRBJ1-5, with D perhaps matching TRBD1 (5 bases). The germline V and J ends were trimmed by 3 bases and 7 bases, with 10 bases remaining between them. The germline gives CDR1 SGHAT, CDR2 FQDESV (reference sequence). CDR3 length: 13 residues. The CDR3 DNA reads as TGTGCCAGCAGCTTGCGGGAGGGGCAGCCCCAGCATTTT. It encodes CASSLREGQPQHF.

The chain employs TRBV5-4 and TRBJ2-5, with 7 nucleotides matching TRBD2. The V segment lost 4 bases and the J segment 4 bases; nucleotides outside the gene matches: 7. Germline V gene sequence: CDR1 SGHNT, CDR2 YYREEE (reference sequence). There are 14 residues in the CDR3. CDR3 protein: CASSLGLDRETQYF. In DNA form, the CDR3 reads TGTGCCAGCAGCCTCGGACTAGATCGAGAGACCCAGTACTTC. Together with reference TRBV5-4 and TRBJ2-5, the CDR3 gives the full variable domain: ETGVTQSPTHLIKTRGQQVTLRCSSQSGHNTVSWYQQALGQGPQFIFQYYREEENGRGNFPPRFSGLQFPNYSSELNVNALELDDSALYLCASSLGLDRETQYFGPGTRLLVL.

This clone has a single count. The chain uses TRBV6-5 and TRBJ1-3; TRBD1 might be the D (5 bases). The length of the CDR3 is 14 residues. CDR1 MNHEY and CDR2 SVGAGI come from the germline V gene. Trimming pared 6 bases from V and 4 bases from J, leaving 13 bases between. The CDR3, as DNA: TGTGCCAGCAGACTCAGGGATGACGGAAACACCATATATTTT. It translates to CASRLRDDGNTIYF.

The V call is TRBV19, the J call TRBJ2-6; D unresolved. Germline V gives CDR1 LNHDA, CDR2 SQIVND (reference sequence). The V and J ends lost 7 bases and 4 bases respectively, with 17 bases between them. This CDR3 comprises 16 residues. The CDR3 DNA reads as TGTGCCAGTAAGGCAGGATTAATGCGGGGGGCCAACGTCCTGACTTTC. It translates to CASKAGLMRGANVLTF.

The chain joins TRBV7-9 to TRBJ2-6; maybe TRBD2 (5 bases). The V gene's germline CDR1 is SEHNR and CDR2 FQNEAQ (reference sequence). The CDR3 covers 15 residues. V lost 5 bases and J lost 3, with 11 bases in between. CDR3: CASSLEGVGANVLTF. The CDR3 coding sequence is TGTGCCAGCAGCCTAGAGGGCGTTGGGGCCAACGTCCTGACTTTC. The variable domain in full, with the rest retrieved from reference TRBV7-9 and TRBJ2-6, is DTGVSQNPRHKITKRGQNVTFRCDPISEHNRLYWYRQTLGQGPEFLTYFQNEAQLEKSRLLSDRFSAERPKGSFSTLEIQRTEQGDSAMYLCASSLEGVGANVLTFGAGSRLTVL.

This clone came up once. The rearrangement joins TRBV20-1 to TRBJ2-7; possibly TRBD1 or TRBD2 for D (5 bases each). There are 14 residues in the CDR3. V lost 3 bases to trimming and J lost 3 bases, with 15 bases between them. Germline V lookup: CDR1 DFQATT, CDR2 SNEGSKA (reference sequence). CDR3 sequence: CSASSRARGYEQYF. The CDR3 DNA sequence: TGCAGTGCTAGTAGTAGGGCGAGGGGCTACGAGCAGTACTTC.